What follows are 11 T cell receptor beta chains derived from one specimen sequenced in a study of beta chain features in type 1 diabetes. Investigators reverse transcribed all isolated RNA, so they sequenced expressed TCRB transcripts. Here immunoSEQ multiplex PCR was the method, and the copy in TCRdb shows in-frame clones only, minus some. The repertoire holds just over 150,000 clones, with 8.5% to 14% as singletons. The sequenced material came from central memory CD4+ T cells from blood. The receptor source for this set is a man between 18 and 29 years old in good health.

The V gene is TRBV19, the J gene TRBJ2-3, with no clear D. The CDR3 is 11 residues long. With 7 bases removed from V and 3 bases from J, the gap between germline ends came to 5 bases. Per the germline V gene, CDR1 is LNHDA and CDR2 is SQIVND (reference sequence). Written as DNA, the CDR3 is TGTGCCAGTATGGGGACAGATACGCAGTATTTT. This translates into CASMGTDTQYF.

This sequence joins TRBV7-6 and TRBJ1-2; no clear D. V was cut by 1 base and J by 2 bases, with 5 bases left in between. The CDR3 sequence is 13 residues long. CDR1 is SGHVS, CDR2 FNYEAQ, per germline. The CDR3 DNA sequence: TGTGCCAGCAGCTTAGAACAGAACTATGGCTACACCTTC. Its translation is CASSLEQNYGYTF. The variable domain in full, with the rest retrieved from reference TRBV7-6 and TRBJ1-2, is GAGVSQSPRYKVTKRGQDVALRCDPISGHVSLYWYRQALGQGPEFLTYFNYEAQQDKSGLPNDRFSAERPEGSISTLTIQRTEQRDSAMYRCASSLEQNYGYTFGSGTRLTVV.

This clone was observed many times. This chain uses TRBV10-3 with TRBJ2-7; D call uncertain. V lost 8 bases, J lost 5 bases, and 7 bases lay in between. The germline CDR1 and CDR2 sequences are ENHRY and SYGVKD. The CDR3 spans 10 residues. CDR3 in amino acids: CAIGQDEQYF. DNA for the CDR3: TGTGCCATCGGCCAGGACGAGCAGTACTTC.

V is TRBV5-4 and J is TRBJ2-3, with TRBD1 matching over 8 bases. Trimming cost V 6 bases and J 6 bases; bases outside gene matches: 12. In germline, CDR1 is SGHNT, CDR2 YYREEE (reference sequence). The CDR3 sequence is 15 residues long. CDR3 amino acids: CASIQDRALGDTQYF. Here the CDR3 DNA reads TGTGCCAGCATCCAGGACAGGGCTCTGGGGGATACGCAGTATTTT.

The chain carries TRBV11-3 and TRBJ2-1; 7 bases are shared with TRBD1. The V and J ends lost 5 bases and 2 bases, in that order; junction bases with no gene match: 6. Germline-derived CDR1 and CDR2 are SGHNT and YENEEA. The CDR3 runs 15 residues. In DNA form, the CDR3 reads TGTGCCAGCAGCCGAGGACAGGCAGCCTACAATGAGCAGTTCTTC. Amino acid sequence: CASSRGQAAYNEQFF.

This clone has a handful of counts. The V and J genes are TRBV5-1 and TRBJ2-5; a possible D gene is TRBD2 (5 bases). V lost 0 bases, J lost 5 bases, and 11 bases lay in between. The CDR3 is made up of 14 amino acids. The germline CDR1 and CDR2 sequences are SGHRS and YFSETQ. CDR3 in amino acids: CASSLETTGETQYF. The CDR3 bases are TGCGCCAGCAGCTTGGAGACTACGGGGGAGACCCAGTACTTC.

This chain's CDR3 is CASSLVGTGDEKLFF. CDR3 DNA sequence: TGTGCCAGCAGCTTAGTTGGGACAGGAGATGAAAAACTGTTTTTT. V and J are TRBV7-2 and TRBJ1-4; 8 bases are a match to TRBD1. The J segment lost 6 bases and the V segment lost 1 base, leaving 4 bases of the junction unmatched. CDR1 is SGHTA, CDR2 FQGNSA, per germline. The CDR3 consists of 15 residues.

The chain couples TRBV7-9 to TRBJ2-5; 14 positions agree with TRBD2. The V segment lost 5 bases and the J segment 5 bases; nucleotides outside the gene matches: 4. Germline values: CDR1 SEHNR, CDR2 FQNEAQ (reference sequence). The CDR3 consists of 15 residues. CDR3 protein: CASSRRLAGGETQYF. CDR3 nucleotide sequence: TGTGCCAGCAGCCGGAGACTAGCGGGAGGGGAGACCCAGTACTTC.

This clone was observed a handful of times. The chain combines TRBV5-6 with TRBJ1-2; 9 bases fit TRBD1. This CDR3 spans 16 amino acids. With V trimmed by 4 bases and J by 2 bases, 9 bases remained unmatched. CDR1 is SGHDT, CDR2 YYEEEE, per germline. In DNA form, the CDR3 reads TGTGCCAGCAGCCGACGGACAGGGGTAACGAACTATGGCTACACCTTC. The encoded protein is CASSRRTGVTNYGYTF.

The chain employs TRBV28 and TRBJ1-5, with D possibly matching TRBD1 (6 bases). From germline, CDR1 is MDHEN and CDR2 SYDVKM. This CDR3 region has 15 residues. With 2 bases removed from V and 6 bases from J, the gap between germline ends came to 14 bases. CDR3 nucleotides: TGTGCCAGCAGTTTAGGGCAGCGCAGGGGTCAGCCCCAGCATTTT. Its protein is CASSLGQRRGQPQHF. The full variable domain, in which reference TRBV28 and TRBJ1-5 provide the parts outside the CDR3, is DVKVTQSSRYLVKRTGEKVFLECVQDMDHENMFWYRQDPGLGLRLIYFSYDVKMKEKGDIPEGYSVSREKKERFSLILESASTNQTSMYLCASSLGQRRGQPQHFGDGTRLSIL.

This clone was detected a few times. Other nucleotide sequences in the sample specify the same CDR3. The chain carries TRBV7-2 and TRBJ1-1; 8 nucleotides align to TRBD1. Germline V gene sequence: CDR1 SGHTA, CDR2 FQGNSA. V lost 5 bases, J lost 2 bases, and 7 bases stayed unmatched. This CDR3 region has 15 residues. In DNA form, the CDR3 reads TGTGCCAGCAGCCTCCGGACAGGGACAAACACTGAAGCTTTCTTT. Protein sequence: CASSLRTGTNTEAFF.